This T cell receptor (beta chain) was documented in a study of cytomegalovirus exposure and HLA in healthy donors (dated by TCRdb to about 2017). About the investigation overall: An earlier analysis of some 600 of the donors reported 250 to 350 Gb of sequence data and 95 million to 140 million unique TCR beta sequences obtained from about 180 million T cells. Of the roughly 430 genotyped donors, approximately 82% fell in the genetic ancestry cluster associated with self-reported Caucasian donors. The study aimed to test whether cataloging public T cell receptors could reveal signatures of past pathogen exposure. The later analysis used no new phenotypic data to find candidate immune exposures, relying instead on TCR beta sequences and their occurrence across donors. Class I and class II HLA loci were covered by the typing at four-digit resolution. A later genetic analysis took genome-wide SNP genotypes for about 65% of the 666 donors and used that subset as a discovery cohort. To study patterns of TCR occurrence, a later analysis re-analyzed previously published TCR beta repertoires from several hundred donors and added high-resolution HLA genotyping. Besides the first cohort of 666 subjects, a separate validation cohort made up of around 120 different subjects was used. The study profiled the T cell repertoires of about 640 subjects by immunosequencing and related them to cytomegalovirus serostatus. An earlier analysis of several hundred of the donors used high-throughput TCR beta sequencing to judge whether each TCR beta V gene segment behaved as functional or pseudogenic. To predict cytomegalovirus infection status, the study combined high-throughput TCR immunosequencing, statistical association of individual TCRs with disease status, and machine learning. Across around 400 genotyped donors of the cohort, an average of approximately 240,000 unique TCR beta nucleotide sequences per donor were sequenced, and approximately 17% of those sequences were non-productive. Typing coverage varied by locus: roughly 620-640 donors for A, B, C, DRB1 and DQB1; around 560 for DQA1; more than 600 for DPA1; around 450 for DPB1. An early release that covered about 600 HLA-typed donors contained about 290 gigabases of sequencing data and 85 million to 100 million unique TCR sequences. Alongside the repertoire data, information on donor age, sex, ethnicity and CMV serostatus was compiled. All discovery cohort repertoires had been generated using a single sequencing platform. Because of strong linkage in the cohort, four or five DR-DQ haplotypes were treated as single units for association and clustering.

Findings and caveats that apply to the study as a whole: Most TCR sequences were seen in very few donors, while some public TCRs were found in many individuals. Linkage disequilibrium might explain the correlated functional status among segregating V segments, but an unknown experimental factor could not be ruled out. The sequencing pipeline was judged likely to have produced a cluster of highly shared sequence variants as a technical artifact. Compared with the approximately 670-donor mean, donors in an Asian-associated ancestry cluster had fewer N-insertions in productive TCRs, according to a later genetic analysis. V-gene and J-gene trimming of TCR beta chains was associated with a missense DCLRE1C variant in a later genetic analysis, and the association was replicated in an independent cohort. For the cohort, immune exposure information was limited to CMV serostatus. Assigning TCR associations to individual alleles was difficult when HLA alleles, especially DR and DQ, strongly co-occurred. Because HLA typing was unavailable for some donors at each locus, only the typed subset was used in association tests. A later analysis reported that several top co-occurrence clusters appeared linked to parvovirus B19, influenza, CMV and Epstein-Barr virus. Cytomegalovirus status was reported to be diagnosed by the classifier with high specificity and sensitivity in both the original and validation cohorts. According to a later analysis, TCR association rates differed among HLA loci, with DRB1 alleles showing the most associated TCRs and HLA-C alleles showing the fewest. In a later analysis, HLA-associated TCR beta chains were found to be more clonally expanded and to have lower generation probabilities than equally common non-associated chains. In vitro tests confirmed that a few of the cytomegalovirus-associated TCR beta chains recognize cytomegalovirus antigens. Broadly in line with IMGT annotations, most TCR beta V segments showed up in productive rearrangements about 90% or about 30% of the time in an earlier analysis of about 500 of the donors. Some IMGT-functional V segments, including TRBV6-2 and TRBV6-3, could not be distinguished by the 87-base-pair reads and were therefore excluded. A further reported finding was that TCR beta sequences accurately predicted the HLA-A and HLA-B alleles for most subjects in the first cohort. The authors suggested that the approach could potentially be extended to other disease states and immunological phenotypes. In this cohort, only TCR beta chains were sequenced, and detectable features were limited by the absence of alpha or paired-chain data. Because counts were too low, about 15 rarely observed V segments, including chromosome 9 orphons, were left out of the earlier analysis of 587 of the donors. Roughly uniform sequencing depth across donors was assumed in presence/absence analyses, although this assumption may not hold. A total of 164 TCR beta chains were listed by the study as associated with cytomegalovirus. At a false discovery rate of 0.05, a later analysis linked around 17,000 TCR beta sequences to specific HLA alleles. According to a later analysis, most CMV-associated TCR beta chains appeared to be HLA-restricted, and the HLA associations seemed to be driven largely by CMV exposure.

Library construction relied on the immunoSEQ multiplex PCR assay. A mixture of 60 forward primers for TCR Vbeta segments and 13 reverse primers for TCR Jbeta segments was used in the multiplex PCR. Amplification of the CDR3 region of rearranged TCR beta genes was performed with a multiplex PCR assay on genomic DNA. On the Illumina HiSeq System, the amplified TCR beta libraries were sequenced as 87-base-pair reads. The published analysis was carried out like this. In a later analysis, some 80 million unique TCR beta chains were counted across the roughly 610 repertoires, and about 10 million of these chains were shared by at least two donors. Raw reads were error-corrected and collapsed into unique sequences with a nearest-neighbor algorithm that merged closely related sequences to remove PCR and sequencing errors. V, D and J gene segments were assigned by aligning CDR3 sequences to IMGT reference sequences. For a sequence to be retained, a match of at least six nucleotides was required to both a V gene segment and a J gene segment. A rearrangement counted as productive if the CDR3 had no stop codons and remained in frame with V and J, and every other rearrangement counted as non-productive. Following IMGT convention, CDR3 was defined as the stretch from the second conserved V-encoded cysteine to the conserved J-encoded phenylalanine. The earlier analysis of about 620 of the donors excluded sequences that lacked an unambiguous match to a single V gene segment. An earlier analysis of approximately 590 of the donors called V segments functional above 56.7% productive rearrangements and segregating when the between-donor standard deviation exceeded 5%. A statistical classification framework was developed to diagnose cytomegalovirus status using the catalog of TCR beta chain sequences. In a later analysis, TCR nucleotide sequences were compared against IMGT/GENE-DB human TR gene sequences so that V and J genes could be assigned. Using the TCRdist pipeline, a later analysis assigned CDR3 sequences along with most-parsimonious VDJ recombination scenarios. In a later analysis, each TCR beta chain was defined by its CDR3 amino acid sequence together with its V-gene family, and reads without a unique V-gene family were excluded. As a way to deal with suspected cross-contamination and a sequencing artifact, a later analysis dropped nearly 600 nucleotide sequences that were highly shared and had low generation probability. A later analysis calculated a clonal expansion index for each public chain from normalized within-repertoire ranks of inferred template counts. In a later analysis, generation probabilities were computed with a VDJ recombination model fitted to out-of-frame rearrangements, and the resulting probabilities were checked against IGoR. Hypergeometric tests were used in a later analysis to score TCR-TCR, TCR-HLA and TCR-CMV co-occurrence, with a repertoire-size bias correction applied to the TCR pairs. False discovery rates were estimated in a later analysis by permuting HLA or CMV assignments 20 times. In a later analysis, co-occurring TCRs were grouped with DBSCAN, and TCRdist sequence similarity was added when clustering was performed within HLA-allele-positive subsets. Repertoires with fewer than 30,000 or more than 120,000 public chains were left out of co-occurrence clustering, as were a handful of repertoires with anomalous nucleotide sharing. The immuneACCESS repertoire file appears here via TCRdb, limited to in-frame rearrangements. These files lack a portion of the clones; in checked studies, under half of the deficit traces to unresolved V genes, and the cause of the others is not known. V and J calls and clone size are those listed in that table; D and trimming were worked out from the DNA. The sample includes around 130,000 clones, with around 72% observed a single time. Of the sample, around 1.9% falls within the top ten clones.

As encoded in the germline V gene, CDR1 is SGDLS while CDR2 is YYNGEE. Measured from the cysteine to the phenylalanine, the CDR3 is 16 residues long. Left in the record is the CDR3 DNA by itself, 48 bases read in frame from the first base. V and J are truncated by 4 bases and 1 base respectively, leaving an intervening sequence of 14 bases. Of note for this clone: Its antigen specificity is not known. No clone much larger than this one lies a single base away; base qualities are absent.

The cohort consisted of 650 to 700 healthy bone marrow donors. All cohort members were sampled while nominally healthy, although unrecorded immune exposures were likely present. The donor tested CMV seronegative, placing the donor among the 352 seronegative members of the cohort. Every donor gave a peripheral blood sample, and the peripheral blood mononuclear cells from that sample were used for TCR beta sequencing. The Qiagen DNeasy Blood Extraction Kit was used to extract genomic DNA from the blood cell samples. The TCR sequence derives from a woman aged 35 to 49 in good health and CMV-seronegative. The sequence joins TRBV9 to TRBJ1-4; TRBD1 is perhaps the D gene, given 5 matching bases. What was sequenced was PBMCs. The DNA sequence is given as TGTGCCAGCAGCAAAAGCGGGGGTATAACTAATGAAAAACTGTTTTTT. Its amino acids are CASSKSGGITNEKLFF.